This T cell receptor (beta chain) was sequenced during a study of T cell responses to AZD1222 COVID-19 vaccine. This clone is a singleton in its sample. Its antigen is undetermined. The sample carries other DNA sequences with the same CDR3. TCRdb keeps only in-frame clones here, not all; method: immunoSEQ multiplex PCR. The data contain 120,000 or so clones, roughly 90% of them seen just once; the ten biggest clones take up about 7.5%. Overall study results and limits: Nearly half of unique spike-specific TCRs reportedly avoided B.1.351 and B.1.1.7 mutated regions. Vaccination with two AZD1222 doses was followed by a rise in Spike-specific TCR breadth and depth.

Between the trimmed V and J ends, which lost 2 bases and 5 bases, there was a span of 9 bases. The CDR3 runs to 13 residues. Germline lookup yields CDR1 SGHTA and CDR2 FQGNSA. Recipients boosted at about 4 weeks or about 12 weeks are pooled. This clonotype originated in an adult who received the AZD1222 COVID-19 vaccine. The sample was peripheral blood, taken 28 days after the second AZD1222 dose. The rearrangement joins TRBV7-2 to TRBJ1-1; D possibly corresponds to TRBD1 (5 bases). In DNA, the CDR3 is TGTGCCAGCAGCTTAAGGGGTCGGACTGAAGCTTTCTTT. It codes for CASSLRGRTEAFF.